Listed below are T cell receptor beta chains from one sample, sequenced in a study of blood T cell repertoires in COVID-19. Produced via immunoSEQ multiplex PCR; TCRdb's table is partial and in-frame only. The sample includes about 330,000 clones, around 86% seen only once; the top ten take about 1.7%. The specimen sequenced was peripheral blood. These TCRs come from a woman in her forties or fifties with acute or convalescent COVID-19. Both conserved end residues are part of each CDR3. A D gene is named only where the DNA matches it firmly. Expanded clones get a size class; other rows say once, few or many, or leave the size out.

clone size | J gene | D gene | V gene | CDR3 DNA | CDR3 protein
- | TRBJ2-3 | - | TRBV5-4 | TGTGCCAGCAGCTCGCCCCTAGGACAGACAGATACGCAGTATTTT | CASSSPLGQTDTQYF
few | TRBJ2-1 | TRBD1 | TRBV5-6 | TGTGCCAGCAGCCCCCCGGGACAGCTTCCGGATGAGCAGTTCTTC | CASSPPGQLPDEQFF
- | TRBJ2-7 | - | TRBV6-5 | TGTGCCAGCAGCCCCGGACAGACCTACGAGCAGTACTTC | CASSPGQTYEQYF
once | TRBJ2-1 | - | TRBV21-1 | TGTGCCAGCAGCAAACGAGCTTGCGGGAGTAATAATGAGCAGTTCTTC | CASSKRACGSNNEQFF
- | TRBJ2-3 | - | TRBV6-4 | TGTGCCAGCAGTGACTCGGGCGATACGCAGTATTTT | CASSDSGDTQYF
- | TRBJ2-1 | TRBD1 | TRBV24-1 | TGTGCCACCAGCCAACAGGGGTCCAATGAGCAGTTCTTC | CATSQQGSNEQFF
- | TRBJ2-7 | TRBD2 | TRBV7-2 | TGTGCCAGCAGCTTCTTACTAGCGCACGAGCAGTACTTC | CASSFLLAHEQYF
- | TRBJ2-1 | - | TRBV15 | TGTGCCACCAGCAGAGGGGGTAGGGGGTACGGATCCTACAATGAGCAGTTCTTC | CATSRGGRGYGSYNEQFF
- | TRBJ2-1 | - | TRBV5-1 | TGCGCCAGCAGCTTGACCCCAAATGGCGGTTACAATGAGCAGTTCTTC | CASSLTPNGGYNEQFF
- | TRBJ2-5 | TRBD2 | TRBV10-3 | TGTGCCATCAGTGAGGGTGGACTAGCGGGAGTTGAGACCCAGTACTTC | CAISEGGLAGVETQYF
- | TRBJ1-4 | - | TRBV18 | TGTGCCAGCTCAAGCGCAGGGATTACTAATGAAAAACTGTTTTTT | CASSSAGITNEKLFF
few | TRBJ2-7 | TRBD2 | TRBV7-9 | TGTGCCAGCAGCGCGACTAGCGGTTCCTACGAGCAGTACTTC | CASSATSGSYEQYF
few | TRBJ2-1 | - | TRBV18 | TGTGCCAGCTCACCCCCAGACTCCTACAATGAGCAGTTCTTC | CASSPPDSYNEQFF